Shown below are 2 T cell receptor beta chains from a single sample sequenced in a study of T cells after posttransplantation cyclophosphamide. Busulfan-fludarabine conditioning, marrow transplant, and cyclophosphamide on days +3 and +4 were administered. Profiling relied on immunoSEQ multiplex PCR, and the TCRdb table lists in-frame clones only, not all of them. This sample comprises 15,000 to 20,000 clones, none seen once only. The input for sequencing was PBMCs, taken after allogeneic stem cell transplant with posttransplant cyclophosphamide. These TCRs come from a female patient under 45 who received an allogeneic stem cell transplant from a related donor, was CMV-positive, and had no GVHD. Some of the T cells might come from the graft donor.

This clone was seen ten or more times. V and J are TRBV4-1 and TRBJ2-3, with 11 bases lining up with TRBD2. The CDR3 extends over 16 amino acids. Germline CDR1 reads MGHRA; CDR2 reads YSYEKL. Unmatched junction bases numbered 6, after V lost 3 bases and J lost 4 bases. The CDR3 DNA sequence: TGCGCCAGCAGCCAGTTAGCGGGAGGGAAAGCAGATACGCAGTATTTT. This translates into CASSQLAGGKADTQYF.

The sample holds many counts of this clone. This chain links TRBV7-9 with TRBJ1-1; TRBD1 agrees at 8 bases. V was pared by 6 bases and J by 2 bases, with 11 bases of the junction left unmatched. There are 16 residues in the CDR3. From germline, CDR1 is SEHNR and CDR2 FQNEAQ (reference sequence). The CDR3 sequence: CASRSSGQGRNTEAFF. In DNA form, the CDR3 reads TGTGCCAGCAGATCGAGTGGACAGGGCCGCAACACTGAAGCTTTCTTT.